The 16 T cell receptor beta chains below were found in one sample sequenced in a study of cytomegalovirus exposure and HLA in healthy donors. With 60 Vbeta and 13 Jbeta primers, the PCR was carried out. This table comes from immunoSEQ multiplex PCR, and its TCRdb copy is limited to in-frame clones, with some not included. The sample includes some 160,000 clones, roughly 81% of them seen just once. The sequenced material came from PBMCs. The receptors were sampled from a man aged 25 to 40 in good health and CMV-seropositive.

V usage is TRBV4-3 and J usage is TRBJ1-4; D remains ambiguous. The CDR3 spans 14 residues. CDR1 and CDR2 (germline): LGHNA, YSLEER. V was shortened by 4 bases and J by 10 bases, with 16 bases between the two germline ends. CDR3 sequence (DNA): TGCGCCAGCAGCCTAGATCGAGCAGGTCGAAAACTGTTTTTT. It is translated as CASSLDRAGRKLFF.

The rearrangement links TRBV9 to TRBJ2-3; D perhaps matches TRBD2 (7 bases). Germline assignment: CDR1 SGDLS and CDR2 YYNGEE. The CDR3 sequence is 16 residues long. Deletions cut 2 bases from V and 2 bases from J, with 15 bases between. CDR3 bases: TGTGCCAGCAGCGTCCTAGGGGGGAGGGACACAGATACGCAGTATTTT. This codes for CASSVLGGRDTDTQYF.

This chain connects TRBV18 to TRBJ2-3; no clear D gene. Germline CDR1 and CDR2: KGHSH and LQKENI. V lost 3 bases, J lost 5 bases, and 12 bases lay in between. The CDR3 has 14 residues. The CDR3 DNA sequence: TGTGCCAGCTCACCGGGCAGCCAAGGAGATACGCAGTATTTT. This encodes CASSPGSQGDTQYF.

The chain couples TRBV2 to TRBJ1-1; possible D gene TRBD1, 6 bases. Germline V gives CDR1 SNHLY, CDR2 FYNNEI. This CDR3 spans 14 amino acids. The CDR3: CSRKGESMNTEAFF. In DNA form, the CDR3 reads TGTTCACGGAAGGGGGAGAGTATGAACACTGAAGCTTTCTTT.

This clone was detected only once. This chain joins TRBV4-3 and TRBJ2-1; D might be TRBD2 (5 bases). Germline V lookup: CDR1 LGHNA, CDR2 YSLEER. Trimming cost V 4 bases and J 7 bases, with 14 bases left between them. The CDR3 sequence is 14 residues long. The CDR3 protein is CASSRGGLLNEQFF. The CDR3 coding sequence is TGCGCCAGCAGCCGAGGAGGTCTACTGAATGAGCAGTTCTTC.

V and J are TRBV11-2 and TRBJ2-7, with 10 bases matching TRBD1. The CDR3 is made up of 15 amino acids. J gave up 3 bases and V 5 bases, and 7 bases lay outside the gene matches. Germline CDR1 is SGHAT and CDR2 is FQNNGV. The DNA for the CDR3 is TGTGCCAGCAGCACCGGGACAGGGGCGTACTACGAGCAGTACTTC. Protein product: CASSTGTGAYYEQYF. Looking up the rest from reference TRBV11-2 and TRBJ2-7 gives the full variable domain: EAGVAQSPRYKIIEKRQSVAFWCNPISGHATLYWYQQILGQGPKLLIQFQNNGVVDDSQLPKDRFSAERLKGVDSTLKIQPAKLEDSAVYLCASSTGTGAYYEQYFGPGTRLTVT.

V is TRBV12-5 and J is TRBJ2-1; 11 nucleotides match TRBD2. Germline CDR1 and CDR2: LGHNT and FRNRAP. The CDR3 is made up of 14 amino acids. V trimming: 7 bases; J trimming: 6 bases; junction bases outside the gene matches: 5. CDR3 protein: CASAVAGGPNEQFF. The CDR3 nucleotides read TGTGCTAGTGCCGTAGCGGGAGGGCCCAATGAGCAGTTCTTC.

The V and J genes are TRBV2 and TRBJ2-1; 7 nucleotides agree with TRBD1. This CDR3 comprises 14 residues. Trimming cost V 10 bases and J 5 bases; bases outside gene matches: 11. CDR1 SNHLY and CDR2 FYNNEI come from the germline V gene. This CDR3 is CATMPGQTNNEQFF. The CDR3 bases are TGTGCCACCATGCCGGGACAGACTAACAATGAGCAGTTCTTC.

The chain couples TRBV6-5 to TRBJ2-3; 8 bases agree with TRBD2. The CDR3 loop spans 15 amino acids. The ends lost 7 bases at V and 4 bases at J; junction bases unmatched: 10. The germline gives CDR1 MNHEY, CDR2 SVGAGI. Here the CDR3 DNA reads TGTGCCAGCACGTTAAAGCGGGAGATGGCAGATACGCAGTATTTT. Its translation: CASTLKREMADTQYF.

The chain links TRBV19 to TRBJ1-5; D is uncertain. Trimming left V 10 bases short and J 1 base short, with 14 bases between. Germline V CDR1 and CDR2: LNHDA, SQIVND (reference sequence). The CDR3 extends over 14 amino acids. As DNA, the CDR3 is TGTGCCACATGGGAGCGTGGGAGCAATCAGCCCCAGCATTTT. This gives the protein CATWERGSNQPQHF.

The V and J genes are TRBV7-2 and TRBJ2-1; 7 bases match TRBD2. CDR3 length equals 15 residues. Losses at the gene ends were 3 bases for V and 6 bases for J; bases not matched to a gene: 8. Germline-derived CDR1 and CDR2 are SGHTA and FQGNSA. The CDR3 bases are TGTGCCAGCAGCTTGGGGGGAGGGCGTCCCAATGAGCAGTTCTTC. Its translation is CASSLGGGRPNEQFF.

The chain employs TRBV14 and TRBJ2-5; 10 nucleotides agree with TRBD2. Germline V gene sequence: CDR1 SGHDN, CDR2 FVKESK. The V and J ends lost 1 base and 4 bases, in that order; junction bases with no gene match: 9. The CDR3 covers 17 residues. CDR3: CASSQALAGVARETQYF. The CDR3, as DNA: TGTGCCAGCAGCCAAGCCCTAGCGGGAGTCGCGAGAGAGACCCAGTACTTC.

This chain joins TRBV7-9 and TRBJ2-1, with 13 bases fitting TRBD2. Trimming removed 5 bases from V and 8 bases from J; junction bases left unmatched: 6. The V gene's germline CDR1 is SEHNR and CDR2 FQNEAQ (reference sequence). CDR3 length: 15 amino acids. The CDR3 spells CASSNRGLAGDEQFF. CDR3 nucleotide sequence: TGTGCCAGCAGCAACCGAGGACTAGCGGGAGATGAGCAGTTCTTC.

V and J are TRBV11-2 and TRBJ2-7; 7 bases map to TRBD2. The V gene end was trimmed by 3 bases and the J gene end by 9 bases; junction bases not matched to a gene: 11. There are 14 residues in the CDR3. From germline, CDR1 is SGHAT and CDR2 FQNNGV. In nucleotides, the CDR3 is TGTGCCAGCAGCTTGGCTATAGCGGGCGGTTTGCAGTACGTC. Encoded protein: CASSLAIAGGLQYV.

This clone showed up just once. Here the CDR3 reads CASSLASAGGGYTF. The CDR3 nucleotides are TGTGCCAGCAGCTTAGCGTCGGCAGGGGGCGGCTACACCTTC. The genes are TRBV7-2 and TRBJ1-2, with 8 nucleotides matching TRBD1. Germline loops: CDR1 SGHTA, CDR2 FQGNSA. V lost 0 bases, J lost 8 bases, and 5 bases stayed unmatched. The CDR3 has 14 residues.

The V gene is TRBV29-1, the J gene TRBJ2-1, with TRBD1 matching over 9 bases. The CDR3 sequence is 12 residues long. Trimming took 7 bases from V and 8 from J; bases not matched to a gene: 6. Germline loops: CDR1 SQVTM, CDR2 ANQGSEA. CDR3 loop: CSGWGQGHEQFF. In nucleotides, the CDR3 is TGCAGCGGGTGGGGACAGGGACATGAGCAGTTCTTC.